Listed below are T cell receptor beta chains from one sample, sequenced in a study of blood T cell repertoires in COVID-19. Produced via immunoSEQ multiplex PCR; TCRdb's table is partial and in-frame only. Of just over 650,000 clones listed, over 80% are singletons. The sequenced sample was peripheral blood. These receptors all stem from a woman under 30 with acute or convalescent COVID-19. CDR3s include the opening cysteine and the closing phenylalanine or tryptophan. The order of the fields is clone size, J gene, D gene, CDR3 length, V gene, CDR3 DNA, CDR3 protein. D genes are given only for firm matches. Only part of the rows carry a size: once, few, many, or a class if the clone is expanded.

abundance: .; j_gene: TRBJ1-1; d_gene: .; len: 13; v_gene: TRBV12-3/TRBV12-4; CDR3nt: TGTGCCAGCAGTTTATCAGTGAACACTGAAGCTTTCTTT; CDR3aa: CASSLSVNTEAFF
abundance: .; j_gene: TRBJ1-2; d_gene: .; len: 13; v_gene: TRBV30; CDR3nt: TGTGCCTGGAGTGGCTTTGACAGCTATGGCTACACCTTC; CDR3aa: CAWSGFDSYGYTF
abundance: .; j_gene: TRBJ1-2; d_gene: TRBD1; len: 15; v_gene: TRBV6-5; CDR3nt: TGTGCCAGCAGTTCCACCCCGACAGGGAAGTATGGCTACACCTTC; CDR3aa: CASSSTPTGKYGYTF
abundance: .; j_gene: TRBJ1-2; d_gene: TRBD1; len: 16; v_gene: TRBV12-5; CDR3nt: TGTGCTAGTGGTTTGGTAGCCGGGGGACAGAATTATGGCTACACCTTC; CDR3aa: CASGLVAGGQNYGYTF
abundance: .; j_gene: TRBJ2-3; d_gene: TRBD2; len: 16; v_gene: TRBV6-1; CDR3nt: TGTGCCAGCAGTGAGGCTAGCGGGGGGGCGAGAGATACGCAGTATTTT; CDR3aa: CASSEASGGARDTQYF
abundance: .; j_gene: TRBJ1-2; d_gene: .; len: 15; v_gene: TRBV6-5; CDR3nt: TGTGCCAGCAGCTACGGACAGAACCCTAACTATGGCTACACCTTC; CDR3aa: CASSYGQNPNYGYTF
abundance: .; j_gene: TRBJ1-1; d_gene: TRBD1; len: 14; v_gene: TRBV5-1; CDR3nt: TGCGCCAGCAGCTTGGCCCCAGGGGGCGGTGAAGCTTTCTTT; CDR3aa: CASSLAPGGGEAFF
abundance: once; j_gene: TRBJ2-2; d_gene: TRBD2; len: 20; v_gene: TRBV20-1; CDR3nt: TGCAGTGCTAGTCCCCCTTGGGGACTAGCGGGACCCGCGAACACCGGGGAGCTGTTTTTT; CDR3aa: CSASPPWGLAGPANTGELFF
abundance: .; j_gene: TRBJ2-1; d_gene: TRBD2; len: 13; v_gene: TRBV7-9; CDR3nt: TGTGCCAGCAGCTTGGGCGGGGGATTTGAGCAGTTCTTC; CDR3aa: CASSLGGGFEQFF
abundance: .; j_gene: TRBJ1-1; d_gene: TRBD1; len: 14; v_gene: TRBV3-1/TRBV3-2; CDR3nt: TGTGCCAGCAGCCATGGGACAGGGTGGACTGAAGCTTTCTTT; CDR3aa: CASSHGTGWTEAFF
abundance: .; j_gene: TRBJ2-7; d_gene: .; len: 16; v_gene: TRBV19; CDR3nt: TGTGCCAGTAGTATAGGAGGCTTGGGGAGAAATCGCGAGCAGTACTTC; CDR3aa: CASSIGGLGRNREQYF
abundance: few; j_gene: TRBJ2-2; d_gene: .; len: 11; v_gene: TRBV28; CDR3nt: TGTGCCAGCAGTTTACTAGAGGAGCTGTTTTTT; CDR3aa: CASSLLEELFF
abundance: .; j_gene: TRBJ2-7; d_gene: TRBD1; len: 13; v_gene: TRBV7-2; CDR3nt: TGTGCCAGCAGGCAGGGACAGACCTACGAGCAGTACTTC; CDR3aa: CASRQGQTYEQYF
abundance: few; j_gene: TRBJ1-4; d_gene: .; len: 14; v_gene: TRBV11-2; CDR3nt: TGTGCCAGCAGCTGGACAGAGAGTGTGAAGAAACTGTTTTTT; CDR3aa: CASSWTESVKKLFF
abundance: .; j_gene: TRBJ2-3; d_gene: TRBD2; len: 14; v_gene: TRBV7-3; CDR3nt: TGTGCCAGCAGCCCGGGACTAGCCGTAGATACGCAGTATTTT; CDR3aa: CASSPGLAVDTQYF
abundance: .; j_gene: TRBJ1-6; d_gene: .; len: 15; v_gene: TRBV9; CDR3nt: TGTGCCAGCAGCGTAGCGGAGGCCTATAATTCACCCCTCCACTTT; CDR3aa: CASSVAEAYNSPLHF
abundance: .; j_gene: TRBJ2-5; d_gene: TRBD2; len: 16; v_gene: TRBV4-2; CDR3nt: TGTGCCAGCAGCCCCAAAGCGGGACTCGAGGGGGAGACCCAGTACTTC; CDR3aa: CASSPKAGLEGETQYF
abundance: once; j_gene: TRBJ2-1; d_gene: .; len: 14; v_gene: TRBV2; CDR3nt: TGTGCCAGCAGGGACAACGATGTAGGGAATGAGCAGTTCTTC; CDR3aa: CASRDNDVGNEQFF
abundance: once; j_gene: TRBJ1-1; d_gene: TRBD1; len: 13; v_gene: TRBV28; CDR3nt: TGTGCCAGCAATGACAGGGGGAACACTGAAGCTTTCTTT; CDR3aa: CASNDRGNTEAFF
abundance: .; j_gene: TRBJ2-4; d_gene: .; len: 16; v_gene: TRBV13; CDR3nt: TGTGCCAGCAGTTCCAGGGCCTCGCGGTCCAAAAACATTCAGTACTTC; CDR3aa: CASSSRASRSKNIQYF
abundance: .; j_gene: TRBJ1-2; d_gene: .; len: 13; v_gene: TRBV2; CDR3nt: TGTGCCATTCTACAGGCGGCGTCCTATGGCTACACCTTC; CDR3aa: CAILQAASYGYTF
abundance: once; j_gene: TRBJ1-2; d_gene: .; len: 13; v_gene: TRBV9; CDR3nt: TGTGCCAGCAGCGTAGATTCAGAGGTTGGCTACACCTTC; CDR3aa: CASSVDSEVGYTF
abundance: .; j_gene: TRBJ2-7; d_gene: .; len: 14; v_gene: TRBV2; CDR3nt: TGTGCCAGCAGTGCGATCGGGACTCTACAGCAGCAGTACTTC; CDR3aa: CASSAIGTLQQQYF
abundance: .; j_gene: TRBJ1-5; d_gene: .; len: 15; v_gene: TRBV19; CDR3nt: TGTGCCAGTAGGATTCGGGGTTATAGCAATCAGCCCCAGCATTTT; CDR3aa: CASRIRGYSNQPQHF
abundance: .; j_gene: TRBJ1-1; d_gene: TRBD1; len: 15; v_gene: TRBV2; CDR3nt: TGTGCCAGCAGCCCTAGACAGGGGGGTACCGGTGAAGCTTTCTTT; CDR3aa: CASSPRQGGTGEAFF
abundance: .; j_gene: TRBJ1-3; d_gene: .; len: 14; v_gene: TRBV9; CDR3nt: TGTGCCAGCAGTCCCGGGAGCTCTGGAAACACCATATATTTT; CDR3aa: CASSPGSSGNTIYF
abundance: .; j_gene: TRBJ1-2; d_gene: TRBD1; len: 15; v_gene: TRBV5-1; CDR3nt: TGCGCCAGCAGCTGGGGGGACAGAGTGAATTATGGCTACACCTTC; CDR3aa: CASSWGDRVNYGYTF
abundance: .; j_gene: TRBJ1-5; d_gene: TRBD1; len: 15; v_gene: TRBV7-9; CDR3nt: TGTGCCAGCAGCTTAGGGACAGGGGGGCGTCAGCCCCAGCATTTT; CDR3aa: CASSLGTGGRQPQHF
abundance: .; j_gene: TRBJ1-6; d_gene: TRBD1; len: 18; v_gene: TRBV9; CDR3nt: TGTGCCAGCAGCGCGGCCCCGGGCAGGGGGCTAAATAATTCACCCCTCCACTTT; CDR3aa: CASSAAPGRGLNNSPLHF
abundance: .; j_gene: TRBJ2-7; d_gene: .; len: 14; v_gene: TRBV13; CDR3nt: TGTGCCAGCAGCTTAGTTTTGCAGGGCTACGAGCAGTACTTC; CDR3aa: CASSLVLQGYEQYF
abundance: .; j_gene: TRBJ2-3; d_gene: .; len: 16; v_gene: TRBV7-6; CDR3nt: TGTGCCAGCAGCTTAGGCCCTCTAGGCCCCACAGATACGCAGTATTTT; CDR3aa: CASSLGPLGPTDTQYF
abundance: .; j_gene: TRBJ2-7; d_gene: .; len: 11; v_gene: TRBV6-5; CDR3nt: TGTGCCAGCAGGGGGGGTTACGAGCAGTACTTC; CDR3aa: CASRGGYEQYF
abundance: .; j_gene: TRBJ2-2; d_gene: TRBD2; len: 14; v_gene: TRBV6-5; CDR3nt: TGTGCAAGCGGGGGGGCAAGCAGAGGCGGGGAGCTGTTTTTT; CDR3aa: CASGGASRGGELFF
abundance: .; j_gene: TRBJ1-1; d_gene: TRBD1; len: 14; v_gene: TRBV11-2; CDR3nt: TGTGCCAGCAGCTTTAGCCGACAGGGTCGGGAAGCTTTCTTT; CDR3aa: CASSFSRQGREAFF
abundance: .; j_gene: TRBJ2-3; d_gene: TRBD2; len: 19; v_gene: TRBV6-4; CDR3nt: TGTGCCAGCAGTGACTCAAGTACTAGCGGCGGGGATTCTACAGATACGCAGTATTTT; CDR3aa: CASSDSSTSGGDSTDTQYF
abundance: few; j_gene: TRBJ1-1; d_gene: TRBD1; len: 12; v_gene: TRBV12-3/TRBV12-4; CDR3nt: TGTGCCAGCAGCTACGGACAGGGTGTTGCTTTCTTT; CDR3aa: CASSYGQGVAFF
abundance: .; j_gene: TRBJ1-1; d_gene: TRBD1; len: 14; v_gene: TRBV4-1; CDR3nt: TGCGCCAGCAGCCGAAATCAGGGGGCGAGGGAAGCTTTCTTT; CDR3aa: CASSRNQGAREAFF
abundance: .; j_gene: TRBJ1-3; d_gene: .; len: 16; v_gene: TRBV5-8; CDR3nt: TGTGCCAGCAGTAGCCGACAGCCTACCTCTGGAAACACCATATATTTT; CDR3aa: CASSSRQPTSGNTIYF
abundance: .; j_gene: TRBJ1-2; d_gene: TRBD1; len: 15; v_gene: TRBV27; CDR3nt: TGTGCCAGCAGTTCACGACAGGGAGTTGTTCGTGGCTACACCTTC; CDR3aa: CASSSRQGVVRGYTF
abundance: .; j_gene: TRBJ2-3; d_gene: .; len: 13; v_gene: TRBV27; CDR3nt: TGTGCCAGCAGTTCCGGTCTGATGGATACGCAGTATTTT; CDR3aa: CASSSGLMDTQYF
abundance: .; j_gene: TRBJ1-4; d_gene: .; len: 14; v_gene: TRBV3-1/TRBV3-2; CDR3nt: TGTGCCAGCAGCCAGGGACAAATCCCTGAAAAACTGTTTTTT; CDR3aa: CASSQGQIPEKLFF
abundance: .; j_gene: TRBJ2-3; d_gene: TRBD2; len: 15; v_gene: TRBV6-5; CDR3nt: TGTGCCAGCAGTCCGTCCGGGGGGACTATGCTAGGGAAGTATTTT; CDR3aa: CASSPSGGTMLGKYF
abundance: .; j_gene: TRBJ1-2; d_gene: .; len: 14; v_gene: TRBV5-6; CDR3nt: TGTGCCAGCAGCTTGGAGGGGCAGTTAGGTGGCTACACCTTC; CDR3aa: CASSLEGQLGGYTF
abundance: .; j_gene: TRBJ2-2; d_gene: .; len: 14; v_gene: TRBV19; CDR3nt: TGTGCCAGTAGTACCCCGGAGGGAACCGGGGAGCTGTTTTTT; CDR3aa: CASSTPEGTGELFF
abundance: .; j_gene: TRBJ2-3; d_gene: TRBD2; len: 14; v_gene: TRBV29-1; CDR3nt: TGCAGCGCTAGGACTAGCGGGGACACAGATACGCAGTATTTT; CDR3aa: CSARTSGDTDTQYF
abundance: .; j_gene: TRBJ1-5; d_gene: TRBD1; len: 16; v_gene: TRBV27; CDR3nt: TGTGCCAGCAGTTTATCGGGACAGAGGGCCAATCAGCCCCAGCATTTT; CDR3aa: CASSLSGQRANQPQHF
abundance: few; j_gene: TRBJ1-5; d_gene: TRBD1; len: 17; v_gene: TRBV7-8; CDR3nt: TGTGCCAGCAGCGCCGGGGCAGACAGGGGCTTGAATCAGCCCCAGCATTTT; CDR3aa: CASSAGADRGLNQPQHF
abundance: .; j_gene: TRBJ1-1; d_gene: .; len: 14; v_gene: TRBV7-9; CDR3nt: TGTGCCAGCAGCGCCGGGACACGAGTCCTTGAAGCTTTCTTT; CDR3aa: CASSAGTRVLEAFF
abundance: .; j_gene: TRBJ2-6; d_gene: .; len: 14; v_gene: TRBV6-4; CDR3nt: TGTGCCAGCAGTGCGAGCTCTGGGGCCAACGTCCTGACTTTC; CDR3aa: CASSASSGANVLTF
abundance: .; j_gene: TRBJ2-7; d_gene: .; len: 12; v_gene: TRBV25-1; CDR3nt: TGTGCCAGCAGTGAAATAGTCGACGAGCAGTACTTC; CDR3aa: CASSEIVDEQYF
abundance: .; j_gene: TRBJ2-3; d_gene: TRBD2; len: 16; v_gene: TRBV11-2; CDR3nt: TGTGCCAGCAGTTCGCCCGGGAGGGACCTCACAGATACGCAGTATTTT; CDR3aa: CASSSPGRDLTDTQYF
abundance: .; j_gene: TRBJ1-1; d_gene: .; len: 19; v_gene: TRBV27; CDR3nt: TGTGCCAGCAGTCCGATTAGGAGTTGGGACACGACCTTGAACACTGAAGCTTTCTTT; CDR3aa: CASSPIRSWDTTLNTEAFF
abundance: .; j_gene: TRBJ1-1; d_gene: TRBD1; len: 19; v_gene: TRBV7-9; CDR3nt: TGTGCCAGCAGCTTAGTAAAGCGGACAGGGGGCGGAGGTAACACTGAAGCTTTCTTT; CDR3aa: CASSLVKRTGGGGNTEAFF
abundance: .; j_gene: TRBJ1-2; d_gene: .; len: 16; v_gene: TRBV21-1; CDR3nt: TGTGCCAGCAGCAAACCAACGACAGGGTATGACTATGGCTACACCTTC; CDR3aa: CASSKPTTGYDYGYTF
abundance: .; j_gene: TRBJ1-5; d_gene: .; len: 15; v_gene: TRBV6-5; CDR3nt: TGTGCCAGCAGCCGGACAGTCCAGAGCAATCAGCCCCAGCATTTT; CDR3aa: CASSRTVQSNQPQHF
abundance: .; j_gene: TRBJ2-2; d_gene: .; len: 12; v_gene: TRBV2; CDR3nt: TGTGCCAGCAAGAGGTTTGCCGGGGAGCTGTTTTTT; CDR3aa: CASKRFAGELFF